One and the same sample provided the 20 T cell receptor beta chains below, sequenced in a study of T cell repertoires in cytomegalovirus infection. Antigens of these TCRs are unknown. TCRdb redid the calling of the reads with MiXCR, one entry per CDR3 protein. The repertoire includes roughly 500,000 distinct CDR3 sequences, roughly 34% of them detected once, and roughly 15% sits in the top ten. This specimen consisted of cultured PBMCs, obtained from culture after CMV antigen stimulation. These receptors originate from a human donor in good health (CMV status not recorded). Some clones in this sample may be carry-over from other donors' samples.

This clonotype was counted a few times. V usage is TRBV5-6 and J usage is TRBJ1-5, with D possibly being TRBD1 (6 bases). There are 15 residues in the CDR3. Germline values: CDR1 SGHDT, CDR2 YYEEEE. V shed 1 base and J shed 6 bases, with 14 bases lying between them. The CDR3 DNA reads as TGTGCCAGCAGCTTGACACAGGGAAGAGGTCAGCCCCAGCATTTT. Its translation: CASSLTQGRGQPQHF.

The rearrangement links TRBV7-9 to TRBJ2-3; D is perhaps TRBD1 (6 bases). CDR3 length equals 16 residues. Germline CDR1 and CDR2: SEHNR and FQNEAQ (reference sequence). Trimming removed 6 bases at V and 0 bases at J, with 16 bases between. The CDR3 DNA is TGTGCCAGCAGTAATCCTGGGGGCGGGAGCACAGATACGCAGTATTTT. This encodes CASSNPGGGSTDTQYF.

A few counts support this clonotype. The V gene is TRBV5-4, the J gene TRBJ2-3; TRBD1 or TRBD2 may be the D gene (6 bases each). Trimming pared 5 bases from V and 5 bases from J, leaving 15 bases between. The germline gives CDR1 SGHNT, CDR2 YYREEE (reference sequence). The CDR3 length is 14 residues. DNA of the CDR3: TGTGCCAGCAGTAGGGACGGGGGCGAAGATACGCAGTATTTT. Encoded protein: CASSRDGGEDTQYF.

This chain's CDR3 is CASSSAEGRNQPQHF. The DNA of the CDR3 is TGTGCCAGCAGTTCCGCAGAGGGTCGCAATCAGCCCCAGCATTTT. The chain employs TRBV6-5 and TRBJ1-5; no firm D call. V gave up 4 bases and J gave up 2 bases, with 12 bases separating them. From germline, CDR1 is MNHEY and CDR2 SVGAGI. The CDR3 is made up of 15 amino acids.

The chain is built from TRBV20-1 and TRBJ2-7; TRBD1 is a possible D gene (5 bases). The ends were cut back, 2 bases at V and 4 bases at J, with 6 bases in the middle. The CDR3 covers 11 residues. In germline, CDR1 is DFQATT, CDR2 SNEGSKA (reference sequence). The DNA for the CDR3 is TGCAGTGCTAGAAGGGGATACGAGCAGTACTTC. Protein product: CSARRGYEQYF.

This clonotype has only a few counts. This chain links TRBV28 with TRBJ2-1; TRBD2 matches 7 bases. CDR1 and CDR2 (germline): MDHEN, SYDVKM. The J segment lost 8 bases and the V segment lost 2 bases, leaving 6 bases of the junction unmatched. This CDR3 contains 14 residues. CDR3 loop: CASSLGGRADEQFF. DNA for the CDR3: TGTGCCAGCAGTTTAGGGGGGAGGGCCGATGAGCAGTTCTTC.

The V call is TRBV6-5, the J call TRBJ2-1; 12 nucleotides match TRBD2. V lost 6 bases, J lost 7 bases, and 7 bases stayed unmatched. Germline V gene data show CDR1 as MNHEY and CDR2 as SVGAGI. The CDR3 contains 15 residues. CDR3 sequence reads: CASRPTSGRRNEQFF. The DNA of the CDR3 is TGTGCCAGCAGACCGACTAGCGGGAGAAGGAATGAGCAGTTCTTC.

V usage is TRBV27 and J usage is TRBJ2-7; 8 bases agree with TRBD2. This CDR3 contains 13 residues. V shed 6 bases, J shed 3 bases, and the junction held 4 bases outside the gene matches. In germline, CDR1 is MNHEY, CDR2 SMNVEV (reference sequence). The CDR3 DNA reads TGTGCCAGCAGCCGCGGGGGGAACTACGAGCAGTACGTC. This codes for CASSRGGNYEQYV.

The chain is built from TRBV18 and TRBJ1-1; D possibly corresponds to TRBD1 (5 bases). Trimming cost V 1 base and J 3 bases, with 15 bases left between them. The CDR3 consists of 16 residues. Germline CDR1 reads KGHSH; CDR2 reads LQKENI. CDR3 residues: CASSPQEGHGDTEAFF. CDR3 nucleotides: TGTGCCAGCTCACCACAAGAAGGACACGGGGACACTGAAGCTTTCTTT.

This clonotype was detected ten times or more. The V call is TRBV6-2 or TRBV6-3, the J call TRBJ2-3; possible D gene TRBD2, 5 bases. Trimming took off 1 base at V and 3 bases at J, with 8 bases between the two ends. The CDR3 has 14 amino acids. Germline V gives CDR1 MNHEY, CDR2 SVGEGT. The CDR3 coding sequence is TGTGCCAGCAGTTACTACGGGGTAACAGATACGCAGTATTTT. Amino acids: CASSYYGVTDTQYF.

This chain joins TRBV27 and TRBJ2-7, with D possibly TRBD1 on 6 matching bases. The V and J ends lost 2 bases and 0 bases respectively, with 14 bases between them. Germline V lookup: CDR1 MNHEY, CDR2 SMNVEV (reference sequence). The CDR3 has 16 residues. The CDR3 spells CASSLRGGKSSYEQYV. CDR3 coding DNA: TGTGCCAGCAGTTTAAGAGGGGGAAAGAGCTCCTACGAGCAGTACGTC.

V is TRBV9 and J is TRBJ2-3; no firm D call. Germline V lookup: CDR1 SGDLS, CDR2 YYNGEE. There are 16 residues in the CDR3. V was shortened by 4 bases and J by 2 bases, with 17 bases between the two germline ends. CDR3 coding DNA: TGTGCCAGCAGCAGAAGCCCGACTTCCGACACAGATACGCAGTATTTT. It codes for CASSRSPTSDTDTQYF.

The V and J genes are TRBV5-6 and TRBJ2-5; 12 nucleotides agree with TRBD2. CDR1 and CDR2 (germline): SGHDT, YYEEEE. The CDR3 covers 17 residues. The junction had 9 bases not matched to a gene; V was cut back by 1 base and J by 5 bases. In nucleotides, the CDR3 is TGTGCCAGCAGCTTGTATAGACTAGCGGGAGAACAGGAGACCCAGTACTTC. It specifies CASSLYRLAGEQETQYF. The variable domain in full, completed from reference TRBV5-6 and TRBJ2-5, reads DAGVTQSPTHLIKTRGQQVTLRCSPKSGHDTVSWYQQALGQGPQFIFQYYEEEERQRGNFPDRFSGHQFPNYSSELNVNALLLGDSALYLCASSLYRLAGEQETQYFGPGTRLLVL.

This clonotype came up a few times. The chain recombines TRBV28 with TRBJ1-2; possible D gene TRBD1, 6 bases. The CDR3 extends over 15 amino acids. Trimming removed 4 bases from V and 3 bases from J, with 15 bases in between. Looked up from germline, CDR1 is MDHEN and CDR2 is SYDVKM. CDR3 coding DNA: TGTGCCAGCAGTTCGGGGGGGCCGATCCACTATGGCTACACCTTC. Protein: CASSSGGPIHYGYTF.

This clonotype was picked up a small number of times. The chain combines TRBV7-2 with TRBJ2-3; no definite D call. CDR3 length: 14 residues. The V gene's germline CDR1 is SGHTA and CDR2 FQGNSA. Trimming shortened V by 5 bases and J by 2 bases, and 11 bases separated the two germline ends. CDR3 bases: TGTGCCAGCAGCCCCCTTTCCGTCACAGATACGCAGTATTTT. Protein sequence: CASSPLSVTDTQYF.

The chain uses TRBV27 and TRBJ2-7; possibly TRBD1 for D (5 bases). Germline CDR1 MNHEY, CDR2 SMNVEV (reference sequence). V lost 2 bases to trimming and J lost 3 bases, with 11 bases between them. This CDR3 has 14 amino acids. The CDR3 loop reads CASSLKQAGYEQYF. The CDR3 DNA sequence: TGTGCCAGCAGTTTAAAACAGGCTGGCTACGAGCAGTACTTC.

The J gene is TRBJ1-5, the V gene TRBV5-1; D may be TRBD1 (6 bases). V was shortened by 0 bases and J by 6 bases, with 10 bases between the two germline ends. The CDR3 totals 14 residues. Germline V gene lookup returns CDR1 SGHRS and CDR2 YFSETQ. Here the CDR3 reads CASSLAEGGQPQHF. The CDR3 bases are TGCGCCAGCAGCTTGGCCGAAGGGGGTCAGCCCCAGCATTTT.

This clonotype was observed a few times. A much larger clone is a single base away; this may be a read error. The rearrangement links TRBV7-3 to TRBJ2-5, with D possibly being TRBD1 (7 bases). The CDR3 is made up of 14 amino acids. Germline values: CDR1 SGHTA, CDR2 FQGTGA. V was shortened by 2 bases and J by 5 bases, with 12 bases between the two germline ends. CDR3 nucleotide sequence: TGTGCCAGCAGCTTACAGGGGGAGGCGGAGACCCAGTACTTC. Amino acids: CASSLQGEAETQYF. The entire variable domain, with the rest obtained from reference TRBV7-3 and TRBJ2-5, is as follows: GAGVSQTPSNKVTEKGKYVELRCDPISGHTALYWYRQSLGQGPEFLIYFQGTGAADDSGLPNDRFFAVRPEGSVSTLKIQRTERGDSAVYLCASSLQGEAETQYFGPGTRLLVL.

This clonotype was recorded many times. The chain uses TRBV6-1 and TRBJ1-5, with D maybe TRBD1 (6 bases). The CDR3 runs to 13 residues. From germline, CDR1 is MNHNS and CDR2 SASEGT. V was cut by 10 bases and J by 1 base, with 11 bases left in between. DNA of the CDR3: TGTGCCAATTATCAGGGGAGCAATCAGCCCCAGCATTTT. The encoded protein is CANYQGSNQPQHF.

This chain connects TRBV19 to TRBJ2-2, with TRBD1 identical over 7 bases. CDR3 length: 15 amino acids. V lost 4 bases to trimming and J lost 0 bases; unmatched junction nucleotides: 2. Germline CDR1 and CDR2: LNHDA and SQIVND (reference sequence). The CDR3 loop is CASSTGTANTGELFF. The DNA of the CDR3 is TGTGCCAGTAGTACCGGGACAGCGAACACCGGGGAGCTGTTTTTT.